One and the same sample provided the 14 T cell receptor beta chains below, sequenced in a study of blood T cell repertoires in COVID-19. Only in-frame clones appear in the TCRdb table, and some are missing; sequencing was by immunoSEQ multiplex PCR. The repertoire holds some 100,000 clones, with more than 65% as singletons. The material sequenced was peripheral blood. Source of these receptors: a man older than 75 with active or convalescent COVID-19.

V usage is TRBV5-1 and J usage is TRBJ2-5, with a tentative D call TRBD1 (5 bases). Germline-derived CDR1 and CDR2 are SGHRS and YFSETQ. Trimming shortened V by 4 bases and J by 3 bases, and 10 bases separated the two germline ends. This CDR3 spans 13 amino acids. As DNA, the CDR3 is TGCGCCAGCAGCCTGAGACAGAAAGAGACCCAGTACTTC. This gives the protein CASSLRQKETQYF.

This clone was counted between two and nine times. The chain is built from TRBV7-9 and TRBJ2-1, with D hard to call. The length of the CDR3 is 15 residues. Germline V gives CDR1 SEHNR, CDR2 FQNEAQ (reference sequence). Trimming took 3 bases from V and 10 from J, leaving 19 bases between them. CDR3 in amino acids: CASSFLLGLNPEQFF. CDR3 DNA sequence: TGTGCCAGCAGCTTTCTACTGGGCCTTAATCCCGAGCAGTTCTTC.

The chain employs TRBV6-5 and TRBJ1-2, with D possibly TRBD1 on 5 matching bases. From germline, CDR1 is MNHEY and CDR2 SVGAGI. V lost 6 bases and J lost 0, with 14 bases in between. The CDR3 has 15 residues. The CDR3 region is CASRGTGVANYGYTF. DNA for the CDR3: TGTGCCAGCAGGGGGACGGGGGTAGCTAACTATGGCTACACCTTC.

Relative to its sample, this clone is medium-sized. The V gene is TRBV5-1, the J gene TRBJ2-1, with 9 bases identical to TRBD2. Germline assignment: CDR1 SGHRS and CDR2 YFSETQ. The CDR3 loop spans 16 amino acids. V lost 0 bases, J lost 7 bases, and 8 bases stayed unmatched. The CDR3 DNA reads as TGCGCCAGCAGCTTGGGCTTAGCGGGGGCCCAAAATGAGCAGTTCTTC. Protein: CASSLGLAGAQNEQFF.

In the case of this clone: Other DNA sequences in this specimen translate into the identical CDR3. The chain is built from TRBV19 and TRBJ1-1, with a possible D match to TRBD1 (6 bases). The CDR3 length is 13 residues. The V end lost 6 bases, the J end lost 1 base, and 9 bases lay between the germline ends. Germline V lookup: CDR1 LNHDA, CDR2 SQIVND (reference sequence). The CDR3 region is CASRGDTNTEAFF. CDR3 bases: TGTGCCAGTAGAGGGGACACGAACACTGAAGCTTTCTTT. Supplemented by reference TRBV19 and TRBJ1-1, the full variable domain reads DGGITQSPKYLFRKEGQNVTLSCEQNLNHDAMYWYRQDPGQGLRLIYYSQIVNDFQKGDIAEGYSVSREKKESFPLTVTSAQKNPTAFYLCASRGDTNTEAFFGQGTRLTVV.

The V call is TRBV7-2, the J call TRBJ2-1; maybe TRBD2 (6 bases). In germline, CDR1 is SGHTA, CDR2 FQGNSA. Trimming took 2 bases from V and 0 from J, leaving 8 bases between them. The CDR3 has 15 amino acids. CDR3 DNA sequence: TGTGCCAGCAGCTTAAATAGCGGCTCCTACAATGAGCAGTTCTTC. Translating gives CASSLNSGSYNEQFF.

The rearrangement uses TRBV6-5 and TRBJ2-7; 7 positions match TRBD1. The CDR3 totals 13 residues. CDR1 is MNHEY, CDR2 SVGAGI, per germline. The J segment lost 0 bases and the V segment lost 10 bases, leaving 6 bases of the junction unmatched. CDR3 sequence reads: CAILDRASYEQYF. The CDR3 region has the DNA TGTGCCATCCTCGACAGGGCCTCCTACGAGCAGTACTTC.

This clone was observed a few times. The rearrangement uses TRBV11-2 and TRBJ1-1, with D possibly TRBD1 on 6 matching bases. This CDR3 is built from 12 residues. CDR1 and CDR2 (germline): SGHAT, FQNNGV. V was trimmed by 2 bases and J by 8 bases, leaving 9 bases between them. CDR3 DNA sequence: TGTGCCAGCAGCTTATTGCAGGGGGAAGCTTTCTTT. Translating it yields CASSLLQGEAFF.

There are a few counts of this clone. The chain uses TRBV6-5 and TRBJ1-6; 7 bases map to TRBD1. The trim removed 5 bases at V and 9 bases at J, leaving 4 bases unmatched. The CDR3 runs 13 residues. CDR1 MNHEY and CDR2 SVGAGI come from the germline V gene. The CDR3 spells CASSPDRVSPLHF. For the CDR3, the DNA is TGTGCCAGCAGTCCCGACAGGGTTTCACCCCTCCACTTT.

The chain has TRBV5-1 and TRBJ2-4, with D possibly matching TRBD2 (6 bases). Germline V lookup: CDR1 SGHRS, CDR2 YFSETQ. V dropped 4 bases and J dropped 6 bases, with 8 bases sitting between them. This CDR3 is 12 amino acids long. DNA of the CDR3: TGCGCCAGCAGCCCCGGGGGAAACATTCAGTACTTC. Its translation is CASSPGGNIQYF.

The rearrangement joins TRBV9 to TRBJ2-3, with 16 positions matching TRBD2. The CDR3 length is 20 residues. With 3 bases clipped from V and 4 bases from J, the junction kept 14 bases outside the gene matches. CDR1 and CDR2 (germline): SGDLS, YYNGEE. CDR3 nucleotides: TGTGCCAGCAGCGCGCGACTTCCGGGACTAGCGGGGGGGCCCTCAGATACGCAGTATTTT. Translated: CASSARLPGLAGGPSDTQYF.

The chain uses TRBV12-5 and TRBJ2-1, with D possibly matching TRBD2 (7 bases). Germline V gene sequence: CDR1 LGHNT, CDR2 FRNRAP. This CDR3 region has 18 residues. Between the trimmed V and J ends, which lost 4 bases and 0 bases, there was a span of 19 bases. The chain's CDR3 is CASGSPLAGANSYNEQFF. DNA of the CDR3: TGTGCTAGTGGTTCCCCCCTCGCGGGGGCCAACTCCTACAATGAGCAGTTCTTC.

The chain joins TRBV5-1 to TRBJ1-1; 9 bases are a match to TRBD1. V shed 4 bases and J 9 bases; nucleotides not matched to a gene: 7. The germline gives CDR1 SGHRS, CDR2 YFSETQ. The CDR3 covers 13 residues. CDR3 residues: CASSLAGQGQAFF. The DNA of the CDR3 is TGCGCCAGCAGCCTGGCGGGACAGGGCCAAGCTTTCTTT. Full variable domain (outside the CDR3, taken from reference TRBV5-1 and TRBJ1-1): KAGVTQTPRYLIKTRGQQVTLSCSPISGHRSVSWYQQTPGQGLQFLFEYFSETQRNKGNFPGRFSGRQFSNSRSEMNVSTLELGDSALYLCASSLAGQGQAFFGQGTRLTVV.

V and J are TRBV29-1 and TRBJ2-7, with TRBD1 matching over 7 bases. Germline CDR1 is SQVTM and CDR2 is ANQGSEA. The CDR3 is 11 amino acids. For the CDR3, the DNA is TGCAGTGGACAGGTAGGGGACGAGCAGTACTTC. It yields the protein CSGQVGDEQYF.